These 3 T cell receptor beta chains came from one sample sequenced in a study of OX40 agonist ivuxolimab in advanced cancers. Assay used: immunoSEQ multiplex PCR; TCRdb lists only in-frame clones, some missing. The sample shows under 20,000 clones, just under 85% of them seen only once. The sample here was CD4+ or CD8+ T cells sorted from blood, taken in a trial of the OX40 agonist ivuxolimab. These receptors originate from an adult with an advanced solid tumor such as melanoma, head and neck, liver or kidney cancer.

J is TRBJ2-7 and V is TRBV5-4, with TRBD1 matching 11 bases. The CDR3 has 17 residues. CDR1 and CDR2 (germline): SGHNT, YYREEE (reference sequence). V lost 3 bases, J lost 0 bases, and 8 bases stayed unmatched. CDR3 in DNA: TGTGCCAGCAGCTGGGGGACAGGGGGGACAATCTCCTACGAGCAGTACTTC. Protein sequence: CASSWGTGGTISYEQYF.

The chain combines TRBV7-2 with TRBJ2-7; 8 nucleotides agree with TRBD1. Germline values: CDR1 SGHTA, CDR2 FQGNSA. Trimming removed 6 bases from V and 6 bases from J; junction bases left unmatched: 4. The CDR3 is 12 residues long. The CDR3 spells CASRVTGGEQYF. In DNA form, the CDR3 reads TGTGCCAGCAGGGTTACAGGGGGCGAGCAGTACTTC.

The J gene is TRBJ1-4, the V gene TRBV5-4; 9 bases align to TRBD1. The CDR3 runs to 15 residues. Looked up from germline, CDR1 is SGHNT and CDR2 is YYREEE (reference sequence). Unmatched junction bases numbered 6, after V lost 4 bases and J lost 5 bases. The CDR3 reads CASSPGQGRNEKLFF. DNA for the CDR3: TGTGCCAGCAGCCCCGGACAGGGGCGGAATGAAAAACTGTTTTTT.